This TCR beta chain is drawn from a study of shared clonotypes between healthy human individuals. Overall study: CD4 naive and CD4 memory each took three plates per donor, while CD8 naive took two and CD8 memory one. Findings and limits, study-wide: Sharing across four donors was highest in naive CD4 (roughly 5%) and lowest in memory CD8 (about 0.4%).

The germline V and J ends were trimmed by 5 bases and 0 bases, with 14 bases remaining between them. This CDR3 is built from 15 residues. Germline values: CDR1 LNHDA, CDR2 SQIVND (reference sequence). The study drew all its donors from Caucasian adults living in Nashville, Tennessee. Original analysis: Without quality scores, immunoSEQ junctional reads could not be filtered like full-length reads. Measured with immunoSEQ multiplex PCR; TCRdb has only the in-frame clones, and not every one. The V and J calls and the clone size are those of that table, but D and trimming were determined from the DNA. The sample holds about 1.1 million clones, around three quarters seen once. Concerning this clone itself: Its cognate antigen is unknown.

Sequenced: memory CD4+ T cells from PBMCs. Documented subset: CD45RA-negative fraction. The chain joins TRBV19 to TRBJ2-7; TRBD1 or TRBD2 may be the D gene (5 bases each). This receptor was taken from a man aged 18 to 35 in good health. Some clones in this sample may be carry-over from other donors' samples. In DNA, the CDR3 is TGTGCCAGTAGTCCCCGGGCAGGGAGCTCCTACGAGCAGTACTTC. This codes for CASSPRAGSSYEQYF.